The 16 T cell receptor beta chains reported below all come from one sample, sequenced in a study of OX40 agonist ivuxolimab in advanced cancers. Sequencing was performed with immunoSEQ multiplex PCR; in TCRdb, only in-frame clones are kept and a portion is missing. The data show approximately 53,000 clones, 90% to 95% seen once. The source was CD4+ or CD8+ T cells sorted from blood, collected in a trial of the OX40 agonist ivuxolimab. Receptor source: an adult with an advanced solid tumor such as melanoma, head and neck, liver or kidney cancer.

This clone showed up just once. The chain employs TRBV27 and TRBJ2-1; D perhaps matches TRBD1 (6 bases). CDR1 and CDR2 from the germline V gene are MNHEY and SMNVEV (reference sequence). The V gene lost 2 bases and the J gene lost 3 bases, with 11 bases spanning the gap. The CDR3 contains 15 residues. The CDR3 loop reads CASSLRQALYNEQFF. In DNA form, the CDR3 reads TGTGCCAGCAGTTTACGACAGGCCCTCTACAATGAGCAGTTCTTC.

The chain has TRBV27 and TRBJ1-5; 9 nucleotides line up with TRBD1. Germline CDR1 reads MNHEY; CDR2 reads SMNVEV (reference sequence). The trim removed 2 bases at V and 2 bases at J, leaving 4 bases unmatched. The CDR3 runs to 16 residues. The CDR3 DNA reads TGTGCCAGCAGTTTAATAGGGACAGGGCGCAATCAGCCCCAGCATTTT. This sequence encodes CASSLIGTGRNQPQHF.

This clone was seen once. The genes are TRBV27 and TRBJ2-5; unclear D gene. V gave up 4 bases and J gave up 5 bases, with 11 bases separating them. CDR1 and CDR2 (germline): MNHEY, SMNVEV (reference sequence). The CDR3 spans 13 residues. In DNA form, the CDR3 reads TGTGCCAGCAGTTGGGGTTGGTCGGAGACCCAGTACTTC. It translates to CASSWGWSETQYF.

The CDR3 bases are TGTGCCAGCAGCGCTGGTAGCGGGGGAAATGAGCAGTTCTTC. It is translated as CASSAGSGGNEQFF. The J gene is TRBJ2-1, the V gene TRBV9; 9 bases map to TRBD2. Germline-derived CDR1 and CDR2 are SGDLS and YYNGEE. This CDR3 has 14 residues. V shed 3 bases and J 7 bases; nucleotides not matched to a gene: 5. Variable domain in full (rest from reference TRBV9 and TRBJ2-1): DSGVTQTPKHLITATGQRVTLRCSPRSGDLSVYWYQQSLDQGLQFLIQYYNGEERAKGNILERFSAQQFPDLHSELNLSSLELGDSALYFCASSAGSGGNEQFFGPGTRLTVL.

The V call is TRBV7-6, the J call TRBJ2-2; 7 nucleotides agree with TRBD2. Trimming took 2 bases from V and 4 from J; bases not matched to a gene: 10. Germline CDR1 reads SGHVS; CDR2 reads FNYEAQ. The CDR3 extends over 17 amino acids. CDR3: CASSLPDRGEGTGELFF. The CDR3 DNA is TGTGCCAGCAGCTTACCCGACAGAGGGGAGGGCACCGGGGAGCTGTTTTTT. Looking up the rest from reference TRBV7-6 and TRBJ2-2 gives the full variable domain: GAGVSQSPRYKVTKRGQDVALRCDPISGHVSLYWYRQALGQGPEFLTYFNYEAQQDKSGLPNDRFSAERPEGSISTLTIQRTEQRDSAMYRCASSLPDRGEGTGELFFGEGSRLTVL.

This chain uses TRBV5-4 with TRBJ2-2; a possible D gene is TRBD1 (5 bases). This CDR3 has 12 amino acids. V was cut by 10 bases and J by 5 bases, with 12 bases left in between. CDR1 and CDR2 (germline): SGHNT, YYREEE (reference sequence). CDR3 sequence (DNA): TGTGCCTTTAGGGGATGGACCGGGGAGCTGTTTTTT. Translated: CAFRGWTGELFF.

In its sample, this clone was seen once. The rearrangement links TRBV9 to TRBJ2-1; tentative D call: TRBD2 (5 bases). The CDR3 spans 15 residues. Germline lookup yields CDR1 SGDLS and CDR2 YYNGEE. V lost 3 bases and J 0 bases, leaving 10 bases between the germline ends. CDR3 nucleotide sequence: TGTGCCAGCAGCGGATGGACTGACTCCTACAATGAGCAGTTCTTC. This codes for CASSGWTDSYNEQFF. The whole variable domain, remainder taken from reference TRBV9 and TRBJ2-1, is DSGVTQTPKHLITATGQRVTLRCSPRSGDLSVYWYQQSLDQGLQFLIQYYNGEERAKGNILERFSAQQFPDLHSELNLSSLELGDSALYFCASSGWTDSYNEQFFGPGTRLTVL.

The CDR3 protein is CASSVRGVWQFF. As DNA, the CDR3 is TGTGCCAGCAGCGTAAGGGGTGTGTGGCAGTTCTTC. The chain couples TRBV11-2 to TRBJ2-1; D possibly corresponds to TRBD1 (5 bases). Germline lookup yields CDR1 SGHAT and CDR2 FQNNGV. V lost 5 bases and J 12 bases, leaving 14 bases between the germline ends. The CDR3 sequence is 12 residues long.

The chain recombines TRBV6-5 with TRBJ2-1, with D hard to call. This CDR3 comprises 14 residues. The V end lost 0 bases, the J end lost 7 bases, and 10 bases lay between the germline ends. From germline, CDR1 is MNHEY and CDR2 SVGAGI. CDR3 protein: CASSYSPGSNEQFF. The CDR3 nucleotides read TGTGCCAGCAGTTACTCACCCGGAAGTAATGAGCAGTTCTTC.

The chain combines TRBV2 with TRBJ2-7, with TRBD1 matching 7 bases. Germline lookup yields CDR1 SNHLY and CDR2 FYNNEI. With V trimmed by 7 bases and J by 2 bases, 14 bases remained unmatched. The CDR3 runs to 16 residues. The CDR3 nucleotides read TGTGCCAGCACCGCTCCCGGGACAGCGTACCCCTACGAGCAGTACTTC. The encoded protein is CASTAPGTAYPYEQYF.

This rearrangement joins TRBV5-6 to TRBJ2-7; unclear D gene. Trimming removed 4 bases at V and 7 bases at J, with 18 bases between. There are 14 residues in the CDR3. CDR1 SGHDT and CDR2 YYEEEE come from the germline V gene. DNA of the CDR3: TGTGCCAGCAGCCCAGGAGTGGGGATATGGGAGCAGTACTTC. Translating gives CASSPGVGIWEQYF. Full variable domain (outside the CDR3, taken from reference TRBV5-6 and TRBJ2-7): DAGVTQSPTHLIKTRGQQVTLRCSPKSGHDTVSWYQQALGQGPQFIFQYYEEEERQRGNFPDRFSGHQFPNYSSELNVNALLLGDSALYLCASSPGVGIWEQYFGPGTRLTVT.

CDR3 in amino acids: CASSQSRQGSYEQYF. The CDR3 DNA reads as TGCGCCAGCAGCCAATCACGACAGGGATCCTACGAGCAGTACTTC. The genes are TRBV4-3 and TRBJ2-7, with 7 positions matching TRBD1. Germline lookup yields CDR1 LGHNA and CDR2 YSLEER. The trim removed 2 bases at V and 1 base at J, leaving 5 bases unmatched. The CDR3 is 15 residues long.

The J gene is TRBJ1-5, the V gene TRBV19, with D possibly being TRBD1 (6 bases). The CDR3 is 16 residues long. In germline, CDR1 is LNHDA, CDR2 SQIVND (reference sequence). Deletions cut 0 bases from V and 3 bases from J, with 12 bases between. The CDR3 here is CASSIDGGYYNQPQHF. The CDR3 nucleotides are TGTGCCAGTAGTATAGATGGGGGCTACTACAATCAGCCCCAGCATTTT. Together with reference TRBV19 and TRBJ1-5, the CDR3 gives the full variable domain: DGGITQSPKYLFRKEGQNVTLSCEQNLNHDAMYWYRQDPGQGLRLIYYSQIVNDFQKGDIAEGYSVSREKKESFPLTVTSAQKNPTAFYLCASSIDGGYYNQPQHFGDGTRLSIL.

The rearrangement joins TRBV11-2 to TRBJ2-7, with 7 bases matching TRBD2. In germline, CDR1 is SGHAT, CDR2 FQNNGV. Trimming took 2 bases from V and 0 from J; bases not matched to a gene: 7. There are 16 residues in the CDR3. CDR3 nucleotide sequence: TGTGCCAGCAGCTTACAATGGGGGGGAAGCTCCTACGAGCAGTACTTC. Translating it yields CASSLQWGGSSYEQYF.

The J gene is TRBJ1-3, the V gene TRBV25-1; a possible D gene is TRBD1 (5 bases). V was clipped by 3 bases and J by 2 bases, with 17 bases between them. Germline-derived CDR1 and CDR2 are MGHDK and SYGVNS. This CDR3 comprises 17 residues. The CDR3 here is CASSESQGGLPGNTIYF. The CDR3 coding sequence is TGTGCCAGCAGTGAGTCTCAGGGAGGACTTCCTGGAAACACCATATATTTT.

The rearrangement joins TRBV4-1 to TRBJ1-5; D not certain. With 0 bases removed from V and 4 bases from J, the gap between germline ends came to 19 bases. This CDR3 contains 18 residues. Germline CDR1 MGHRA, CDR2 YSYEKL. The CDR3 sequence: CASSQDSGDYIGNQPQHF. The CDR3 DNA reads TGCGCCAGCAGCCAAGATTCGGGAGATTATATCGGTAATCAGCCCCAGCATTTT.